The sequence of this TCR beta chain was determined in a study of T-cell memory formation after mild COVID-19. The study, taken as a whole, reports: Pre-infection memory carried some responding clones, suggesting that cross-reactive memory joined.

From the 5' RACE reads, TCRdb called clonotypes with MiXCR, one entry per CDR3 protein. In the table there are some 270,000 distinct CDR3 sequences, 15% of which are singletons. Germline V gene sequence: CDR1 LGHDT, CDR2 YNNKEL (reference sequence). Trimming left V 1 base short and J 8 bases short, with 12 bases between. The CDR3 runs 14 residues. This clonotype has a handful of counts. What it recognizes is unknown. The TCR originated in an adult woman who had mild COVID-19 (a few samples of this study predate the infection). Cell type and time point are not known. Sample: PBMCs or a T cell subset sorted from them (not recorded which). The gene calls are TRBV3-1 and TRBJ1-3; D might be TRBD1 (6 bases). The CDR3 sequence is CASSQVRGGDTIYF. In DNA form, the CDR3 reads TGTGCCAGCAGCCAAGTGAGGGGGGGGGACACCATATATTTT.